Given below is one TCR beta chain in context. This sample is part of a study of T cell changes during pregnancy in multiple sclerosis. The ends were cut back, 1 base at V and 3 bases at J, with 16 bases in the middle. In germline, CDR1 is MGHRA, CDR2 YSYEKL. This CDR3 has 17 residues. Method: immunoSEQ multiplex PCR; TCRdb's copy keeps in-frame clones and lacks some. The repertoire includes tens of thousands of clones, about 85% of them detected once, and approximately 3.4% sits in the top ten. This sequence joins TRBV4-1 and TRBJ1-5; D not resolved. The material was peripheral blood, obtained before pregnancy. This clonotype was sampled from a female donor with multiple sclerosis, enrolled in a pregnancy study. The CDR3 sequence is CASSQGAFVQDNQPQHF. The CDR3 region has the DNA TGCGCCAGCAGCCAAGGGGCATTCGTCCAGGACAATCAGCCCCAGCATTTT.